Listed here are 28 T cell receptor beta chains from one sample, sequenced in a study of cytomegalovirus exposure and HLA in healthy donors. Researchers ran the PCR with 60 Vbeta and 13 Jbeta primers. Repertoires were generated with immunoSEQ multiplex PCR, while TCRdb's copy carries only in-frame clones and drops some. The sample lists over 150,000 clones; roughly 78% were seen once. The specimen was PBMCs. These receptors were collected from a man in his forties in good health and CMV-seronegative.

The gene calls are TRBV27 and TRBJ2-5; D is perhaps TRBD2 (5 bases). Trimming pared 5 bases from V and 1 base from J, leaving 8 bases between. This CDR3 has 13 residues. Germline CDR1 MNHEY, CDR2 SMNVEV (reference sequence). In DNA, the CDR3 is TGTGCCAGCAGTATGGGGAGCCAAGAGACCCAGTACTTC. It is translated as CASSMGSQETQYF.

V is TRBV27 and J is TRBJ2-5; weak D call: TRBD2 (6 bases). The J call may be in error: the DNA end matches TRBJ2-7 better. The CDR3 runs 14 residues. The germline CDR1 and CDR2 sequences are MNHEY and SMNVEV (reference sequence). CDR3 bases: TGTGCCACTCAGGCCCTAGCGTCGCCCTACGAGCAGTACTTC. It encodes CATQALASPYEQYF.

V usage is TRBV2 and J usage is TRBJ2-1, with 13 positions matching TRBD2. Germline CDR1 reads SNHLY; CDR2 reads FYNNEI. The CDR3 runs 17 residues. With V trimmed by 5 bases and J by 3 bases, 7 bases remained unmatched. DNA for the CDR3: TGTGCCAGCAGTTACCGACTAGCGGGAGGCCTCTACAATGAGCAGTTCTTC. This sequence encodes CASSYRLAGGLYNEQFF.

The V call is TRBV6-1, the J call TRBJ2-2; 8 bases agree with TRBD1. CDR1 and CDR2 from the germline V gene are MNHNS and SASEGT. With 3 bases clipped from V and 6 bases from J, the junction kept 12 bases outside the gene matches. The CDR3 contains 17 residues. This CDR3 reads CASSENDRGRWAGELFF. Written as DNA, the CDR3 is TGTGCCAGCAGTGAGAACGACAGGGGAAGGTGGGCCGGGGAGCTGTTTTTT.

V usage is TRBV4-1 and J usage is TRBJ2-7; 7 bases line up with TRBD1. Germline values: CDR1 MGHRA, CDR2 YSYEKL. This CDR3 contains 15 residues. V lost 2 bases to trimming and J lost 3 bases; unmatched junction nucleotides: 7. The CDR3 spells CASSQLTGARYEQYF. The CDR3 DNA follows: TGCGCCAGCAGCCAACTTACAGGGGCCCGCTACGAGCAGTACTTC.

This chain uses TRBV28 with TRBJ1-1; 10 bases are a match to TRBD1. This CDR3 comprises 12 residues. The germline V gene encodes CDR1 MDHEN and CDR2 SYDVKM. V lost 8 bases and J lost 6; bases outside the gene matches: 3. The CDR3 loop reads CASGTGAAEAFF. CDR3 nucleotide sequence: TGTGCCAGCGGGACAGGGGCCGCTGAAGCTTTCTTT.

This clone was seen a few times. The rearrangement uses TRBV25-1 and TRBJ1-4, with 10 bases lining up with TRBD1. V was clipped by 3 bases and J by 8 bases; unmatched bases: 12. The CDR3 contains 17 residues. Germline V gene data show CDR1 as MGHDK and CDR2 as SYGVNS. CDR3 bases: TGTGCCAGCAGTGATCTGCGTCCGGGACAGGGGAGAGAAAAACTGTTTTTT. Translating gives CASSDLRPGQGREKLFF.

V usage is TRBV6-7 and J usage is TRBJ2-3; 7 bases are a match to TRBD1. TRBV6-7 counts as an open reading frame of uncertain function. V was clipped by 2 bases and J by 8 bases; unmatched bases: 22. The CDR3 is 19 residues long. CDR3 coding DNA: TGTGCCAGCAGTTACCCCCTAAATGAGACAGGGACCTTAGGGATTACGCAGTATTTT. This gives the protein CASSYPLNETGTLGITQYF.

The chain combines TRBV7-9 with TRBJ2-7; 11 bases align to TRBD2. The trim removed 6 bases at V and 2 bases at J, leaving 3 bases unmatched. Germline V gives CDR1 SEHNR, CDR2 FQNEAQ (reference sequence). This CDR3 is built from 14 residues. CDR3 protein: CASSASGRPYEQYF. The CDR3 DNA is TGTGCCAGCAGTGCTAGCGGGAGGCCCTACGAGCAGTACTTC.

In nucleotides, the CDR3 is TGTGCCAGCAGCCGGCGTACTAGCGGGAGTACGGAGACCCAGTACTTC. Its translation is CASSRRTSGSTETQYF. This chain uses TRBV11-3 with TRBJ2-5; 11 bases are shared with TRBD2. The CDR3 is 16 residues long. The junction had 10 bases not matched to a gene; V was cut back by 5 bases and J by 5 bases. The V gene's germline CDR1 is SGHNT and CDR2 YENEEA.

The CDR3 reads CATSNGGTDTQYF. Written as DNA, the CDR3 is TGTGCCACCAGCAACGGTGGCACAGATACGCAGTATTTT. The chain recombines TRBV15 with TRBJ2-3; no firm D call. The V gene's germline CDR1 is LNHNV and CDR2 YYDKDF (reference sequence). V was pared by 4 bases and J by 1 base, with 6 bases between. CDR3 length: 13 residues.

This chain uses TRBV27 with TRBJ2-7, with TRBD2 matching over 8 bases. The CDR3 runs to 15 residues. The V segment lost 7 bases and the J segment 7 bases; nucleotides outside the gene matches: 15. Germline V gives CDR1 MNHEY, CDR2 SMNVEV (reference sequence). The CDR3 sequence: CASNPHSGDLGEQYF. In DNA form, the CDR3 reads TGTGCCAGCAATCCTCATAGCGGGGACCTAGGGGAGCAGTACTTC.

This chain uses TRBV12-2 with TRBJ2-3; the table gives TRBD2 as D, unverified against the DNA. TRBV12-2 is reported as a pseudogene. The CDR3 has 16 amino acids. CDR3 sequence (DNA): TGTGCAAGTCGCTTTAGGCGAGGGAGGTATCCAGATACGCAGTATTTT. This encodes CASRFRRGRYPDTQYF.

Turning to this clone: Relative to the germline gene, one junction end is altered; a read error may explain this. The V and J genes are TRBV7-9 and TRBJ2-7, with TRBD2 matching 7 bases. CDR1 SEHNR and CDR2 FQNEAQ come from the germline V gene (reference sequence). This CDR3 spans 14 amino acids. This CDR3 reads CSSSLASGSYEQYF. Here the CDR3 DNA reads TGTTCCAGCAGCTTAGCTAGCGGCTCCTACGAGCAGTACTTC.

The chain recombines TRBV5-4 with TRBJ2-1, with 7 bases matching TRBD2. There are 15 residues in the CDR3. With V trimmed by 0 bases and J by 7 bases, 7 bases remained unmatched. Germline assignment: CDR1 SGHNT and CDR2 YYREEE (reference sequence). As DNA, the CDR3 is TGTGCCAGCAGCTTGGTAGGACTAGAGGGGAATGAGCAGTTCTTC. Protein sequence: CASSLVGLEGNEQFF. The whole variable domain, remainder taken from reference TRBV5-4 and TRBJ2-1, is ETGVTQSPTHLIKTRGQQVTLRCSSQSGHNTVSWYQQALGQGPQFIFQYYREEENGRGNFPPRFSGLQFPNYSSELNVNALELDDSALYLCASSLVGLEGNEQFFGPGTRLTVL.

This chain joins TRBV5-4 and TRBJ2-7; 7 nucleotides agree with TRBD1. V shed 4 bases, J shed 2 bases, and the junction held 6 bases outside the gene matches. The germline V gene encodes CDR1 SGHNT and CDR2 YYREEE (reference sequence). This CDR3 has 14 residues. The CDR3 loop is CASSPRGRAYEQYF. CDR3 DNA sequence: TGTGCCAGCAGCCCAAGGGGGCGCGCCTACGAGCAGTACTTC.

In the case of this clone: Other nucleotide sequences from this sample produce the same CDR3. V and J are TRBV7-2 and TRBJ2-7; the match to TRBD2 covers 7 bases. The ends lost 1 base at V and 3 bases at J; junction bases unmatched: 6. The germline gives CDR1 SGHTA, CDR2 FQGNSA. This CDR3 is 15 amino acids long. The CDR3 nucleotides are TGTGCCAGCAGCTTAGGTGGGGGGGGAAACTACGAGCAGTACTTC. Translated, it gives CASSLGGGGNYEQYF.

The chain recombines TRBV18 with TRBJ1-1; TRBD1 might be the D (5 bases). Germline CDR1 reads KGHSH; CDR2 reads LQKENI. The CDR3 is 13 amino acids. V was clipped by 5 bases and J by 11 bases, with 18 bases between them. The CDR3: CASSAGQDIEAFF. The CDR3 DNA reads TGTGCCAGCTCAGCCGGGCAGGACATCGAGGCTTTCTTT.

The chain's CDR3 is CASSTPPEQGAIGNTIYF. The CDR3 nucleotides read TGTGCCAGCAGCACGCCACCAGAACAGGGGGCTATTGGAAACACCATATATTTT. The rearrangement uses TRBV21-1 and TRBJ1-3; the D call of TRBD1 is as the table states it, not checked on the DNA. TRBV21-1 is a documented pseudogene. The CDR3 loop spans 18 amino acids.

The genes are TRBV10-3 and TRBJ2-2; 8 bases fit TRBD2. CDR3 length: 13 amino acids. Germline trimming cut 11 bases from V and 2 bases from J; bases unmatched to any gene: 4. Germline V CDR1 and CDR2: ENHRY, SYGVKD. This CDR3 reads CARGGGNTGELFF. The CDR3, as DNA: TGTGCCCGGGGGGGAGGAAACACCGGGGAGCTGTTTTTT.

This clone was recorded a few times. The rearrangement joins TRBV5-1 to TRBJ2-7, with TRBD2 matching 15 bases. This CDR3 has 14 amino acids. J was trimmed by 6 bases and V by 3 bases; bases with no gene match: 1. Looked up from germline, CDR1 is SGHRS and CDR2 is YFSETQ. As DNA, the CDR3 is TGCGCCAGCAGCTCGGGACTAGCGGGAGGCGAGCAGTACTTC. Protein: CASSSGLAGGEQYF.

CDR3 nucleotide sequence: TGTGCCAGCAGCTCCGGTCCGGGACTAAACACCGGGGAGCTGTTTTTT. Its protein is CASSSGPGLNTGELFF. This chain links TRBV7-2 with TRBJ2-2; TRBD2 matches 7 bases. The V segment lost 4 bases and the J segment 2 bases; nucleotides outside the gene matches: 7. CDR1 and CDR2 from the germline V gene are SGHTA and FQGNSA. The CDR3 has 16 amino acids.

V and J are TRBV7-6 and TRBJ2-5; possibly TRBD1 for D (6 bases). V was trimmed by 5 bases and J by 5 bases, leaving 12 bases between them. Per the germline V gene, CDR1 is SGHVS and CDR2 is FNYEAQ. This CDR3 has 13 amino acids. Here the CDR3 reads CASSPGDEETQYF. The CDR3, as DNA: TGTGCCAGCAGCCCAGGGGATGAGGAGACCCAGTACTTC.

This chain links TRBV6-1 with TRBJ2-1; 9 bases map to TRBD2. After removal of 6 bases from V and 6 bases from J, the junction contained 6 bases not matched to a gene. The CDR3 contains 14 residues. Germline V lookup: CDR1 MNHNS, CDR2 SASEGT. The CDR3 sequence is CASSVAGARNEQFF. The CDR3 nucleotides read TGTGCCAGCAGCGTAGCGGGGGCTCGCAATGAGCAGTTCTTC.

CDR3 residues: CASSPLGLAGLANTGELFF. The CDR3 bases are TGTGCCAGCAGCCCCCTCGGACTAGCGGGCTTGGCGAACACCGGGGAGCTGTTTTTT. The V call is TRBV7-2, the J call TRBJ2-2; 11 bases agree with TRBD2. The CDR3 is 19 residues long. Trimming removed 5 bases from V and 0 bases from J; junction bases left unmatched: 11. Germline V gene lookup returns CDR1 SGHTA and CDR2 FQGNSA.

The CDR3 sequence: CASSAPGRGTEAFF. The CDR3 DNA reads TGTGCCAGTAGTGCCCCGGGCAGGGGCACTGAAGCTTTCTTT. The rearrangement uses TRBV19 and TRBJ1-1, with D possibly matching TRBD1 (6 bases). CDR1 and CDR2 from the germline V gene are LNHDA and SQIVND (reference sequence). CDR3 length equals 14 residues. Trimming took off 5 bases at V and 4 bases at J, with 14 bases between the two ends.

In this sample, this clone turned up once. The CDR3 reads CASSPSGQGMNTEAFF. The CDR3, as DNA: TGTGCCAGCAGCCCGTCGGGCCAGGGGATGAACACTGAAGCTTTCTTT. V usage is TRBV14 and J usage is TRBJ1-1, with D possibly matching TRBD1 (6 bases). The CDR3 length is 16 residues. V lost 4 bases and J 0 bases, leaving 15 bases between the germline ends. Looked up from germline, CDR1 is SGHDN and CDR2 is FVKESK. The full variable domain, with the rest looked up from reference TRBV14 and TRBJ1-1, is EAGVTQFPSHSVIEKGQTVTLRCDPISGHDNLYWYRRVMGKEIKFLLHFVKESKQDESGMPNNRFLAERTGGTYSTLKVQPAELEDSGVYFCASSPSGQGMNTEAFFGQGTRLTVV.

J is TRBJ2-2 and V is TRBV7-8; 10 bases are a match to TRBD2. The trim removed 4 bases at V and 5 bases at J, leaving 13 bases unmatched. Germline V gives CDR1 SGHVS, CDR2 FQNEAQ. This CDR3 has 18 residues. For the CDR3, the DNA is TGTGCCAGCAGCTCGGTTCGGGCTAGCGGGAGAGGAACCGGGGAGCTGTTTTTT. Its protein product is CASSSVRASGRGTGELFF.